The T cell receptor (beta chain) described here comes from a study of cytomegalovirus exposure and HLA in healthy donors (TCRdb year 2017). Concerning the study at large: An earlier analysis of roughly 610 of the donors reported 276 Gb of sequence data and around 110 million unique TCR beta sequences obtained from some 170 million T cells. Donor age, sex, ethnicity and CMV serostatus were compiled together with the repertoire data. Typing coverage varied by locus: about 620-640 donors for A, B, C, DRB1 and DQB1; approximately 520 for DQA1; around 610 for DPA1; more than 450 for DPB1. Across under 500 genotyped donors of the cohort, an average of roughly 230,000 unique TCR beta nucleotide sequences per donor were sequenced, and about a sixth of those sequences were non-productive. Of the 398 genotyped donors, approximately 83% fell in the genetic ancestry cluster associated with self-reported Caucasian donors. Besides the first cohort of more than 650 subjects, a separate validation cohort made up of roughly 130 different subjects was used. Roughly five DR-DQ haplotypes were handled as single units for association and clustering because linkage in the cohort was strong. The study combined high-throughput TCR immunosequencing, statistical association of individual TCRs with disease status, and machine learning to predict cytomegalovirus infection status. In a later genetic analysis, genome-wide SNP genotypes for about 55% of the roughly 700 donors were used, and that subset was treated as a discovery cohort. Roughly 300 gigabases of sequencing data and approximately 85 million unique TCR sequences were included in an early release covering 550 to 650 HLA-typed donors. The aim of the study was to test whether cataloging public T cell receptors could identify signatures of past pathogen exposure. The later analysis used no new phenotypic data to find candidate immune exposures, relying instead on TCR beta sequences and their occurrence across donors. To study patterns of TCR occurrence, a later analysis re-analyzed previously published TCR beta repertoires from 550 to 800 donors and added high-resolution HLA genotyping. The study used immunosequencing to profile the T cell repertoires of several hundred subjects and linked those repertoires to cytomegalovirus serostatus. Both class I and class II loci were covered by HLA typing, at four-digit resolution. An earlier analysis of fewer than 700 of the donors applied high-throughput TCR beta sequencing to assess whether each TCR beta V gene segment acted as functional or pseudogenic. All discovery cohort repertoires had been generated on a single sequencing platform. Overall study results and their limits: A further reported finding was that TCR beta sequences accurately predicted the HLA-A and HLA-B alleles for most subjects in the first cohort. Because the 87-base-pair reads could not distinguish some IMGT-functional V segments, including TRBV6-2 and TRBV6-3, those segments were excluded. In this cohort, only TCR beta chains were sequenced, and detectable features were limited by the absence of alpha or paired-chain data. At a false discovery rate of 0.05, a later analysis linked around 15,000 TCR beta sequences to specific HLA alleles. In vitro tests confirmed that a few of the cytomegalovirus-associated TCR beta chains recognize cytomegalovirus antigens. In an earlier analysis of roughly 500 of the donors, most TCR beta V segments appeared in productive rearrangements about 90% or about 30% of the time, broadly matching IMGT annotations. In a later analysis, the rate of TCR association differed among HLA loci, with DRB1 alleles having the most associated TCRs and HLA-C alleles having the fewest. Cytomegalovirus status was reported to be diagnosed by the classifier with high specificity and sensitivity in both the original and validation cohorts. Roughly uniform sequencing depth across donors was assumed in presence/absence analyses, although this assumption may not hold. A group of highly shared sequence variants was considered likely to be a technical artifact of the sequencing pipeline. Because HLA typing was missing for some donors at each locus, association tests included only the typed subset. The only immune exposure information available for the cohort was CMV serostatus. A later analysis found that most CMV-associated TCR beta chains appeared HLA-restricted, with HLA associations seemingly driven largely by CMV exposure. According to a later genetic analysis, donors in an Asian-associated ancestry cluster had fewer N-insertions in productive TCRs than the approximately 650-donor mean. Linkage disequilibrium might explain the correlated functional status among segregating V segments, but an unknown experimental factor could not be ruled out. A later analysis reported that several top co-occurrence clusters appeared linked to parvovirus B19, influenza, CMV and Epstein-Barr virus. A later analysis found that HLA-associated TCR beta chains were more clonally expanded and had lower generation probabilities than equally common non-associated chains. Because counts were too low, approximately 18 rarely observed V segments, including chromosome 9 orphons, were excluded from the earlier analysis of 587 of the donors. Most TCR sequences were observed very rarely across donors, whereas some public TCRs were present in many individuals. Strong co-occurrence of HLA alleles, especially DR and DQ, made assigning TCR associations to individual alleles difficult. V-gene and J-gene trimming of TCR beta chains was associated with a missense DCLRE1C variant in a later genetic analysis, and the association was replicated in an independent cohort. The study gave a list of roughly 150 TCR beta chains associated with cytomegalovirus. The authors suggested that the approach could potentially be extended to other disease states and immunological phenotypes.

The library was obtained by the immunoSEQ multiplex PCR assay. For the multiplex PCR, a mixture combining 60 forward primers for TCR Vbeta segments and 13 reverse primers for TCR Jbeta segments was used. The CDR3 region of rearranged TCR beta genes was amplified from genomic DNA by a multiplex PCR assay. On the Illumina HiSeq System, the amplified TCR beta libraries were sequenced as 87-base-pair reads. On the study's bioinformatics: A later analysis counted 65 million to 90 million unique TCR beta chains across the 500 to 850 repertoires, and 10 million to 12 million of these chains were shared by at least two donors. Raw reads were error-corrected and collapsed into unique sequences by a nearest-neighbor algorithm in which closely related sequences were merged to remove PCR and sequencing errors. V, D and J gene segments were assigned by aligning CDR3 sequences to IMGT reference sequences. For a sequence to be retained, at least a six-nucleotide match to both a V gene segment and a J gene segment was required. Rearrangements were classified as productive when the CDR3 lacked stop codons and remained in frame with V and J, and all other rearrangements were classified as non-productive. Following IMGT convention, CDR3 was defined as the stretch from the second conserved V-encoded cysteine up to the conserved J-encoded phenylalanine. The earlier analysis of about 590 of the donors excluded sequences that lacked an unambiguous match to a single V gene segment. An earlier analysis of a few hundred of the donors classified V segments as functional when productive rearrangements were above 56.7% and as segregating when the standard deviation between donors was above 5%. A statistical classification framework was built for diagnosing cytomegalovirus status from the catalog of TCR beta chain sequences. In a later analysis, TCR nucleotide sequences were compared against IMGT/GENE-DB human TR gene sequences so that V and J genes could be assigned. Using the TCRdist pipeline, a later analysis assigned CDR3 sequences along with most-parsimonious VDJ recombination scenarios. In a later analysis, each TCR beta chain was defined by its CDR3 amino acid sequence together with its V-gene family, and reads without a unique V-gene family were excluded. To address suspected cross-contamination and a sequencing artifact, a later analysis removed around 590 highly shared, low-generation-probability nucleotide sequences. For each public chain, a later analysis derived a clonal expansion index from normalized ranks of inferred template counts within each repertoire. A later analysis computed generation probabilities with a VDJ recombination model fitted to out-of-frame rearrangements, and checked the results against IGoR. In a later analysis, TCR-TCR, TCR-HLA and TCR-CMV co-occurrence was scored with hypergeometric tests, and a repertoire-size bias correction was applied to TCR pairs. False discovery rates were estimated in a later analysis by permuting HLA or CMV assignments 20 times. In a later analysis, co-occurring TCRs were grouped with DBSCAN, and TCRdist sequence similarity was added when clustering was performed within HLA-allele-positive subsets. Repertoires with fewer than 30,000 or more than 120,000 public chains were left out of co-occurrence clustering, as were several repertoires with anomalous nucleotide sharing. The clones in this table, taken by TCRdb from immuneACCESS, are in-frame only. Not every clone is retained; where verified, under half of the shortfall comes from an unresolved V gene, and the cause of the rest is unknown. The DNA was the basis for D and trimming; V, J and clone size are from that table. This sample's table contains some 75,000 clones. In total, the top ten clones hold about 0.83% of the sample.

V is pruned by 6 bases and J by 1 base, leaving 9 bases of the junction without a gene match. The CDR3 has 15 amino acids, counting the end cysteine and phenylalanine. Solely the CDR3 DNA is kept, with 45 bases framed from the first base. For CDR1 and CDR2, the germline V gene lists SQVTM and ANQGSEA. The cohort consisted of hundreds of healthy bone marrow donors. At the time of sampling, all cohort members were nominally healthy, though unrecorded immune exposures were likely present. The donor tested CMV seronegative, placing the donor among the 300 to 400 seronegative members of the cohort. A peripheral blood sample was provided by each donor, and peripheral blood mononuclear cells were used for TCR beta sequencing. Genomic DNA extraction from the blood cell samples was performed with the Qiagen DNeasy Blood Extraction Kit. Concerning this clone: It has no known antigen specificity.

The chain couples TRBV29-1 to TRBJ1-1; 9 bases in the junction line up with TRBD1. The source of this sequence is a boy aged 5-17 years in good health and CMV-seronegative. Input material: PBMCs. The DNA sequence is as follows: TGCAGCGTGCCTACAGGGGGCGGATGGAACACTGAAGCTTTCTTT. This codes for CSVPTGGGWNTEAFF. With the rest looked up from the reference TRBV29-1 and TRBJ1-1 genes rather than sequenced, the full variable domain is SAVISQKPSRDICQRGTSLTIQCQVDSQVTMMFWYRQQPGQSLTLIATANQGSEATYESGFVIDKFPISRPNLTFSTLTVSNMSPEDSSIYLCSVPTGGGWNTEAFFGQGTRLTVV.